One sample yielded the 3 T cell receptor beta chains listed below, sequenced in a study of blood T cell repertoires in COVID-19. Sequencing used immunoSEQ multiplex PCR; TCRdb keeps in-frame clones, though not all of them. Among under 100,000 clones, 81% were seen once, and the ten largest hold approximately 13%. Sequencing was done on a sample of peripheral blood. The source of these receptors is a human donor in a cohort sampled during active COVID-19.

The chain uses TRBV4-2 and TRBJ2-1, with 10 positions matching TRBD1. Germline V gene data show CDR1 as LGHNA and CDR2 as YNFKEQ. The CDR3 contains 16 residues. With V trimmed by 3 bases and J by 2 bases, 4 bases remained unmatched. The CDR3 DNA sequence: TGTGCCAGCAGCCAGACAGGGGGCCGTACCTACAATGAGCAGTTCTTC. Amino acid sequence: CASSQTGGRTYNEQFF.

The chain combines TRBV4-2 with TRBJ2-7; 7 bases align to TRBD2. V shed 0 bases, J shed 2 bases, and the junction held 4 bases outside the gene matches. The CDR3 is 15 amino acids. Germline V gene data show CDR1 as LGHNA and CDR2 as YNFKEQ. In nucleotides, the CDR3 is TGTGCCAGCAGCCAAGAGCTAGCGGAACCCTACGAGCAGTACTTC. It specifies CASSQELAEPYEQYF.

The chain employs TRBV7-2 and TRBJ2-7; 7 bases align to TRBD1. Trimming at V came to 2 bases and at J to 3 bases, leaving 7 bases not matched to a gene. Per the germline V gene, CDR1 is SGHTA and CDR2 is FQGNSA. This CDR3 has 15 residues. Written as DNA, the CDR3 is TGTGCCAGCAGCTTAACCGGGACAGTGAACTACGAGCAGTACTTC. Protein product: CASSLTGTVNYEQYF.